These T cell receptor beta chains were read from a single sample in a study of blood T cell repertoires in COVID-19. This table comes from immunoSEQ multiplex PCR, and its TCRdb copy is limited to in-frame clones, with some not included. The data hold 75,000 to 95,000 clones, with under 90% observed a single time. Material for sequencing was peripheral blood. Source of these receptors: a woman in her thirties or forties with active or convalescent COVID-19. Each CDR3 is given with its conserved first and last residue. D genes are given only for firm matches. The size entry is marked missing in some rows and otherwise reads once, few, many or a size class.

size: NA
D: TRBD1
V: TRBV7-9
J: TRBJ1-6
CDR3: CASSKGQANSPLHF
DNA: TGTGCCAGCAGCAAGGGACAGGCTAATTCACCCCTCCACTTT

size: NA
D: TRBD1
V: TRBV30
J: TRBJ1-1
CDR3: CAWTNRGVWTEAFF
DNA: TGTGCCTGGACTAACAGGGGAGTGTGGACTGAAGCTTTCTTT

size: NA
D: TRBD1
V: TRBV5-4
J: TRBJ2-7
CDR3: CASSLVGTGNYEQYF
DNA: TGTGCCAGCAGCTTGGTAGGGACAGGGAACTACGAGCAGTACTTC

size: once
D: TRBD1
V: TRBV7-2
J: TRBJ2-3
CDR3: CASSRLPGQLTDTQYF
DNA: TGTGCCAGCAGCAGATTGCCGGGACAGCTCACAGATACGCAGTATTTT

size: NA
D: TRBD1
V: TRBV3-1/TRBV3-2
J: TRBJ1-1
CDR3: CASSPDRAKTFF
DNA: TGTGCCAGCAGCCCCGACAGGGCGAAAACTTTCTTT

size: NA
D: NA
V: TRBV18
J: TRBJ2-3
CDR3: CASSGSTSTDTQYF
DNA: TGTGCCAGCTCGGGGAGCACTAGCACAGATACGCAGTATTTT

size: NA
D: TRBD1
V: TRBV7-9
J: TRBJ1-2
CDR3: CASSIKNVRTGGFGYTF
DNA: TGTGCCAGCAGCATCAAAAATGTTAGGACAGGGGGATTCGGCTACACCTTC

size: NA
D: NA
V: TRBV30
J: TRBJ2-1
CDR3: CAWDLQGNEQFF
DNA: TGTGCCTGGGACCTACAGGGCAATGAGCAGTTCTTC

size: NA
D: NA
V: TRBV12-3/TRBV12-4
J: TRBJ2-5
CDR3: CASSRGETQYF
DNA: TGTGCCAGCTCCAGGGGAGAGACCCAGTACTTC

size: NA
D: TRBD2
V: TRBV4-2
J: TRBJ2-2
CDR3: CASSQEYTATGLAGEIGELFF
DNA: TGTGCCAGCAGCCAGGAGTACACAGCTACGGGACTAGCGGGAGAGATTGGGGAGCTGTTTTTT

size: NA
D: NA
V: TRBV5-6
J: TRBJ2-7
CDR3: CASSLGAEQYF
DNA: TGTGCCAGCAGCTTGGGAGCCGAGCAGTACTTC

size: NA
D: NA
V: TRBV7-9
J: TRBJ2-2
CDR3: CASSYTGTRIGTGELFF
DNA: TGTGCCAGCAGCTATACCGGGACACGGATTGGAACCGGGGAGCTGTTTTTT

size: NA
D: NA
V: TRBV27
J: TRBJ2-3
CDR3: CASSFDWGTDTQYF
DNA: TGTGCCAGCAGTTTTGACTGGGGCACAGATACGCAGTATTTT

size: NA
D: NA
V: TRBV2
J: TRBJ1-4
CDR3: CASSVLGGGNEKLFF
DNA: TGTGCCAGCAGTGTCCTTGGGGGAGGAAATGAAAAACTGTTTTTT

size: few
D: NA
V: TRBV6-5
J: TRBJ2-2
CDR3: CASSLTANTGELFF
DNA: TGTGCCAGCAGTTTGACAGCGAACACCGGGGAGCTGTTTTTT

size: once
D: TRBD1
V: TRBV11-2
J: TRBJ1-3
CDR3: CASSWDSPTSGNTIYF
DNA: TGTGCCAGCAGCTGGGACAGCCCGACCTCTGGAAACACCATATATTTT

size: NA
D: NA
V: TRBV5-1
J: TRBJ2-7
CDR3: CASSLASGNGYEQYF
DNA: TGCGCCAGCAGCTTGGCTTCGGGGAATGGTTACGAGCAGTACTTC

size: NA
D: TRBD2
V: TRBV4-3
J: TRBJ2-3
CDR3: CASSQFGTSDGTDTQYF
DNA: TGCGCCAGCAGCCAATTTGGGACTAGCGATGGCACAGATACGCAGTATTTT

size: NA
D: NA
V: TRBV5-1
J: TRBJ1-3
CDR3: CASSRITGASGNTIYF
DNA: TGCGCCAGCAGCAGGATTACAGGCGCCTCTGGAAACACCATATATTTT

size: NA
D: NA
V: TRBV10-1
J: TRBJ2-7
CDR3: CASSDGTLSSYEQYF
DNA: TGCGCCAGCAGTGATGGGACTTTGAGCTCCTACGAGCAGTACTTC

size: few
D: TRBD1
V: TRBV2
J: TRBJ2-5
CDR3: CASLTGTVKYF
DNA: TGTGCCAGTCTTACCGGGACAGTGAAGTACTTC

size: few
D: NA
V: TRBV18
J: TRBJ2-5
CDR3: CASSPGGHQETQYF
DNA: TGTGCCAGCTCACCAGGGGGCCACCAAGAGACCCAGTACTTC

size: NA
D: NA
V: TRBV7-2
J: TRBJ2-5
CDR3: CASSLQRGRETQYF
DNA: TGTGCCAGCAGCTTACAGCGAGGGCGAGAGACCCAGTACTTC

size: NA
D: TRBD1
V: TRBV30
J: TRBJ1-6
CDR3: CAWRDTGAQSSYNSPLHF
DNA: TGTGCCTGGAGGGATACAGGGGCGCAGAGCTCCTATAATTCACCCCTCCACTTT

size: NA
D: TRBD1
V: TRBV3-1/TRBV3-2
J: TRBJ1-6
CDR3: CASSQGQGDNSPLHF
DNA: TGTGCCAGCAGCCAAGGACAGGGTGACAATTCACCCCTCCACTTT

size: NA
D: NA
V: TRBV27
J: TRBJ1-5
CDR3: CASSSSFRNSNQPQHF
DNA: TGTGCCAGCAGTTCTAGCTTCCGGAATAGCAATCAGCCCCAGCATTTT

size: NA
D: TRBD1
V: TRBV18
J: TRBJ1-2
CDR3: CASSPNGQGTGYGYTF
DNA: TGTGCCAGCTCACCAAATGGACAGGGGACGGGCTATGGCTACACCTTC

size: NA
D: TRBD1
V: TRBV7-2
J: TRBJ1-5
CDR3: CASSFDRGRQPQHF
DNA: TGTGCCAGCAGCTTCGACAGGGGGCGTCAGCCCCAGCATTTT

size: NA
D: TRBD1
V: TRBV7-9
J: TRBJ1-1
CDR3: CASSRQGPTEAFF
DNA: TGTGCCAGCAGCAGACAGGGCCCCACTGAAGCTTTCTTT

size: many
D: TRBD2
V: TRBV7-8
J: TRBJ2-7
CDR3: CASSLTAGTRYDSYEQYF
DNA: TGTGCCAGCAGCTTAACTGCCGGGACTAGATATGACTCCTACGAGCAGTACTTC

size: NA
D: NA
V: TRBV4-2
J: TRBJ1-3
CDR3: CASSQDARTDYENTIYF
DNA: TGTGCCAGCAGCCAAGACGCCCGGACAGACTATGAAAACACCATATATTTT

size: NA
D: NA
V: TRBV30
J: TRBJ2-1
CDR3: CAWSVPIYLGSEQFF
DNA: TGTGCCTGGAGTGTACCAATTTACCTGGGGAGTGAGCAGTTCTTC

size: NA
D: NA
V: TRBV6-5
J: TRBJ1-2
CDR3: CASSYGLSRYGYTF
DNA: TGTGCCAGCAGTTACGGACTCAGCCGCTATGGCTACACCTTC

size: NA
D: NA
V: TRBV29-1
J: TRBJ2-6
CDR3: CSVFVRAGANVLTF
DNA: TGCAGCGTCTTTGTCCGGGCTGGGGCCAACGTCCTGACTTTC

size: few
D: NA
V: TRBV18
J: TRBJ2-2
CDR3: CASSPPRGGDPGELFF
DNA: TGTGCCAGCTCACCACCTCGGGGAGGTGATCCCGGGGAGCTGTTTTTT

size: NA
D: NA
V: TRBV7-9
J: TRBJ1-1
CDR3: CASSYRGMNTEAFF
DNA: TGTGCCAGCAGCTACCGAGGGATGAACACTGAAGCTTTCTTT

size: NA
D: NA
V: TRBV7-2
J: TRBJ2-5
CDR3: CASSLDWALLETQYF
DNA: TGTGCCAGCAGCTTAGATTGGGCCCTATTAGAGACCCAGTACTTC

size: NA
D: NA
V: TRBV10-3
J: TRBJ1-1
CDR3: CATGVSMNTEAFF
DNA: TGTGCCACCGGAGTGTCGATGAACACTGAAGCTTTCTTT

size: few
D: TRBD2
V: TRBV6-6
J: TRBJ2-5
CDR3: CASSQGLAGPQETQYF
DNA: TGTGCCAGCTCCCAGGGGTTAGCGGGGCCTCAAGAGACCCAGTACTTC

size: NA
D: NA
V: TRBV10-3
J: TRBJ1-2
CDR3: CAISDNGVWGYTF
DNA: TGTGCCATCAGTGATAACGGGGTGTGGGGCTACACCTTC

size: NA
D: TRBD1
V: TRBV24-1
J: TRBJ1-4
CDR3: CATSDLPTGVGEKLFF
DNA: TGTGCCACCAGTGATTTGCCCACAGGGGTGGGAGAAAAACTGTTTTTT

size: NA
D: TRBD1
V: TRBV6-5
J: TRBJ1-5
CDR3: CASRPGQNSNQPQHF
DNA: TGTGCCAGCAGGCCGGGACAGAATAGCAATCAGCCCCAGCATTTT

size: NA
D: TRBD2
V: TRBV5-1
J: TRBJ2-1
CDR3: CASSLVSGYNEQFF
DNA: TGCGCCAGCAGCTTGGTTAGCGGGTACAATGAGCAGTTCTTC

size: NA
D: NA
V: TRBV10-3
J: TRBJ2-7
CDR3: CATHPTAGEQYF
DNA: TGTGCCACCCATCCAACAGCAGGGGAGCAGTACTTC

size: few
D: NA
V: TRBV7-3
J: TRBJ2-6
CDR3: CASSLIDSGANVLTF
DNA: TGTGCCAGCAGCTTAATAGACTCTGGGGCCAACGTCCTGACTTTC

size: few
D: NA
V: TRBV5-4
J: TRBJ2-7
CDR3: CASSPGESYEQYF
DNA: TGTGCCAGCAGCCCCGGGGAGTCCTACGAGCAGTACTTC

size: NA
D: TRBD1
V: TRBV4-1
J: TRBJ1-2
CDR3: CASSQGDRQGYYGYTF
DNA: TGCGCCAGCAGCCAAGGCGACCGACAGGGTTACTATGGCTACACCTTC

size: NA
D: NA
V: TRBV3-1/TRBV3-2
J: TRBJ1-5
CDR3: CASAHSFNQPQHF
DNA: TGTGCCAGCGCCCACAGTTTCAATCAGCCCCAGCATTTT